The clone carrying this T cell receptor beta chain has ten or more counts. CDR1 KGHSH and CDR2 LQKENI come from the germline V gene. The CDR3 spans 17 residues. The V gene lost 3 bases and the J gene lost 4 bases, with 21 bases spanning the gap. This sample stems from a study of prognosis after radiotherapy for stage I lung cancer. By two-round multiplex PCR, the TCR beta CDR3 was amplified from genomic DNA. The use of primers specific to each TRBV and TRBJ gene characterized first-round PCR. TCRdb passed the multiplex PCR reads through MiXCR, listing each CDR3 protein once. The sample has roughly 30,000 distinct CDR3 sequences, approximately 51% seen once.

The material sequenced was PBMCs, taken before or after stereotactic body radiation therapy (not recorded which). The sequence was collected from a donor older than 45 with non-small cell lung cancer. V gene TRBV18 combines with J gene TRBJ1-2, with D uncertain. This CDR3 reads CASSPSTSRHTIYGYTF. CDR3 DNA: TGTGCCAGCTCACCGTCCACCTCCAGGCACACCATCTATGGCTACACCTTC. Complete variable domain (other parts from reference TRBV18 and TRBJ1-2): NAGVMQNPRHLVRRRGQEARLRCSPMKGHSHVYWYRQLPEEGLKFMVYLQKENIIDESGMPKERFSAEFPKEGPSILRIQQVVRGDSAAYFCASSPSTSRHTIYGYTFGSGTRLTVV.